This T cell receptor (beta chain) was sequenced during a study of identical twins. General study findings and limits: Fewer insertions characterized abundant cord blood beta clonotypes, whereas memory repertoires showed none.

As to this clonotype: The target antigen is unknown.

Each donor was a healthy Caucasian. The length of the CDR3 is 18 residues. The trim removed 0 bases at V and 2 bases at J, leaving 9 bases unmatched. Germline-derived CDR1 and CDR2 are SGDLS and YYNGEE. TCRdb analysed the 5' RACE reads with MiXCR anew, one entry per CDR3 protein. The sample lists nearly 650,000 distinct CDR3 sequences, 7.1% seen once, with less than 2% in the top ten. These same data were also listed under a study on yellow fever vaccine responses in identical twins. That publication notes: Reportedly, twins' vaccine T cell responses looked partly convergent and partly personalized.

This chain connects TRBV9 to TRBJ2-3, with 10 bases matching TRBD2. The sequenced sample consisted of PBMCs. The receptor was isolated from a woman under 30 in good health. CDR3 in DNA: TGTGCCAGCAGCGTAGGATCTAGCGGGGGCCCATACACAGATACGCAGTATTTT. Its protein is CASSVGSSGGPYTDTQYF.